This TCR beta chain is from a study of glioma-infiltrating T cells after dendritic cell vaccination. Study-level background: Dendritic cells derived from monocytes and pulsed with autologous tumor lysate formed the vaccine.

Input was 2 ug genomic DNA, or all available if less. The PCR used 60 V beta and 13 J beta primers. The table came from immunoSEQ multiplex PCR; TCRdb's copy has only in-frame clones and leaves some out. The sample shows roughly 80,000 clones, approximately 90% of them seen only once. This CDR3 comprises 14 residues. In germline, CDR1 is SGHRS, CDR2 YFSETQ. After removal of 2 bases from V and 3 bases from J, the junction contained 2 bases not matched to a gene. Regarding the study as a whole: Higher pretreatment TIL content predicted longer progression-free time and survival.

A note on this clone: Its antigen is currently unknown.

The clonotype was recovered from a human donor with glioblastoma. The chain uses TRBV5-1 and TRBJ1-2; 9 bases are a match to TRBD1. The sequencing here drew on blood, taken before dendritic cell vaccination. The CDR3 DNA reads as TGCGCCAGCAGCTTCAGGGACAGGGACTATGGCTACACCTTC. Encoded protein: CASSFRDRDYGYTF.